A selection of T cell receptor beta chains follows, all from one sample in a study of blood T cell repertoires in COVID-19. The protocol was immunoSEQ multiplex PCR, while the TCRdb copy is restricted to in-frame clones and leaves out a portion. The sample includes approximately 140,000 clones, approximately 84% of them seen just once. What was sequenced was peripheral blood. The receptors stem from a man between 65 and 80 years old with acute or convalescent COVID-19. The CDR3 runs from the conserved cysteine through the conserved F or W. A D gene is named only where the DNA matches it firmly. Expanded clones get a size class; other rows say once, few or many, or leave the size out.

NA | TRBJ1-1 | once | TRBV27 | CASSPPGRGGRAEAFF | TGTGCCAGCAGTCCCCCAGGGCGGGGAGGAAGGGCTGAAGCTTTCTTT
NA | TRBJ1-4 | NA | TRBV19 | CASTLVRGANEKLFF | TGTGCCAGTACCCTCGTCCGGGGGGCTAATGAAAAACTGTTTTTT
TRBD1 | TRBJ1-1 | NA | TRBV12-3/TRBV12-4 | CASKGQANTEAFF | TGTGCCAGCAAGGGACAGGCGAACACTGAAGCTTTCTTT
TRBD1 | TRBJ1-4 | NA | TRBV7-8 | CASSPGRARTGEEKLFF | TGTGCCAGCAGCCCCGGGAGAGCGAGAACAGGGGAAGAAAAACTGTTTTTT
TRBD1 | TRBJ1-1 | NA | TRBV28 | CASRPSGGSDYNTEAFF | TGTGCCAGCAGGCCTTCAGGGGGCTCCGATTACAACACTGAAGCTTTCTTT
NA | TRBJ1-5 | NA | TRBV19 | CASARGSNQPQHF | TGTGCCAGCGCACGGGGGAGCAATCAGCCCCAGCATTTT
TRBD2 | TRBJ2-5 | once | TRBV29-1 | CSVAAGGGETQYF | TGCAGCGTTGCAGCGGGGGGCGGTGAGACCCAGTACTTC
TRBD1 | TRBJ1-2 | NA | TRBV25-1 | CASRPPPGQGDSGYTF | TGTGCCAGCAGGCCCCCCCCGGGACAGGGGGATAGTGGCTACACCTTC
NA | TRBJ2-3 | NA | TRBV5-6 | CASSLASASTDTQYF | TGTGCCAGCAGCTTAGCTAGCGCGAGCACAGATACGCAGTATTTT
NA | TRBJ1-4 | many | TRBV11-2 | CASSLKERGWRRNEKLFF | TGTGCCAGCAGCTTAAAGGAGCGAGGGTGGCGGAGGAATGAAAAACTGTTTTTT
TRBD1 | TRBJ2-2 | NA | TRBV2 | CASSDAGGNTGELFF | TGTGCCAGCAGTGATGCAGGGGGCAACACCGGGGAGCTGTTTTTT
TRBD1 | TRBJ1-2 | NA | TRBV6-1 | CASSGTLQGIRRGYTF | TGTGCCAGCAGTGGGACCCTACAGGGGATCCGTCGGGGCTACACCTTC
NA | TRBJ1-6 | NA | TRBV19 | CASSLRQTNSPLHF | TGTGCCAGTAGTTTACGACAAACTAATTCACCCCTCCACTTT
NA | TRBJ1-3 | NA | TRBV6-5 | CASSYARVGGNTIYF | TGTGCCAGCAGTTACGCCAGGGTAGGAGGAAACACCATATATTTT
NA | TRBJ2-3 | NA | TRBV29-1 | CSVEDLGWEDTDTQYF | TGCAGCGTTGAAGATCTTGGGTGGGAGGACACAGATACGCAGTATTTT
NA | TRBJ2-1 | NA | TRBV4-1 | CASSQPPLSEQFF | TGCGCCAGCAGCCAACCCCCCTTGAGTGAGCAGTTCTTC
TRBD1 | TRBJ2-2 | NA | TRBV6-5 | CATSLGGAGSGELFF | TGTGCCACCTCGTTAGGGGGCGCTGGGTCCGGGGAGCTGTTTTTT
NA | TRBJ2-3 | once | TRBV7-9 | CASSYGSGNTDTQYF | TGTGCCAGCAGCTACGGGTCCGGGAACACAGATACGCAGTATTTT
NA | TRBJ1-3 | NA | TRBV18 | CASSPNSSGNTIYF | TGTGCCAGCTCACCCAACAGCTCTGGAAACACCATATATTTT
NA | TRBJ2-3 | NA | TRBV5-1 | CASSSGGITDTQYF | TGCGCCAGCAGCTCCGGGGGTATCACAGATACGCAGTATTTT
NA | TRBJ1-1 | few | TRBV11-2 | CASSMMSGNTEAFF | TGTGCCAGCAGCATGATGTCAGGGAACACTGAAGCTTTCTTT
TRBD1 | TRBJ2-1 | NA | TRBV6-1 | CASSEPHRGTRNEQFF | TGTGCCAGCAGTGAACCTCACAGGGGGACCCGCAATGAGCAGTTCTTC
NA | TRBJ1-2 | NA | TRBV21-1 | CASSKGTAPLRYGYTF | TGTGCCAGCAGCAAAGGGACAGCGCCGCTTCGGTATGGCTACACCTTC
NA | TRBJ2-2 | NA | TRBV7-9 | CASPSQAGSNTGELFF | TGTGCCAGCCCATCCCAGGCGGGGTCGAACACCGGGGAGCTGTTTTTT
NA | TRBJ2-5 | NA | TRBV30 | CAWRGRGPRETQYF | TGTGCCTGGAGAGGGCGGGGGCCCCGGGAGACCCAGTACTTC
TRBD1 | TRBJ1-2 | once | TRBV19 | CASSLTGGASYGYTF | TGTGCCAGTAGTTTGACAGGGGGCGCATCTTATGGCTACACCTTC
TRBD1 | TRBJ2-1 | NA | TRBV9 | CASSAPTGTPVNNEQFF | TGTGCCAGCAGCGCCCCGACAGGGACACCCGTGAACAATGAGCAGTTCTTC
NA | TRBJ1-5 | NA | TRBV19 | CASSLHNPTGLYSNQPQHF | TGTGCCAGTAGCCTTCACAACCCGACAGGCCTCTATAGCAATCAGCCCCAGCATTTT
TRBD2 | TRBJ2-1 | NA | TRBV3-1/TRBV3-2 | CASSRDYGSEAQFF | TGTGCCAGCAGTCGGGACTATGGGTCCGAGGCGCAGTTCTTC
NA | TRBJ2-6 | NA | TRBV30 | CAWSVRGGTGANVLTF | TGTGCCTGGAGTGTACGGGGAGGCACTGGGGCCAACGTCCTGACTTTC
TRBD1 | TRBJ1-6 | NA | TRBV5-5 | CASSLGGQFNSPLHF | TGTGCCAGCAGCTTGGGGGGACAGTTTAATTCACCCCTCCACTTT
TRBD2 | TRBJ2-1 | NA | TRBV9 | CASSVVLAGGSDEQFF | TGTGCCAGCAGCGTAGTACTAGCGGGAGGGTCCGATGAGCAGTTCTTC
NA | TRBJ2-7 | NA | TRBV19 | CASSIQGTYEQYF | TGTGCCAGTAGTATACAGGGAACCTACGAGCAGTACTTC
TRBD1 | TRBJ1-2 | NA | TRBV6-5 | CASSYPQGAGYGYTF | TGTGCCAGCAGTTACCCCCAGGGGGCAGGGTATGGCTACACCTTC
TRBD1 | TRBJ1-1 | few | TRBV19 | CASSTPNRGAIDTEAFF | TGTGCCAGTAGTACCCCTAACAGGGGCGCGATCGACACTGAAGCTTTCTTT
TRBD2 | TRBJ2-5 | NA | TRBV2 | CASSGLAGGRVETQYF | TGTGCCAGCAGTGGGCTAGCGGGGGGGAGGGTAGAGACCCAGTACTTC
NA | TRBJ2-1 | NA | TRBV9 | CASSVASGWAYNEQFF | TGTGCCAGCAGCGTAGCGAGCGGTTGGGCCTACAATGAGCAGTTCTTC
NA | TRBJ1-4 | once | TRBV11-3 | CASSLFLRDGRGEEKLFF | TGTGCCAGCAGCTTGTTCCTGAGAGACGGCCGGGGAGAGGAAAAACTGTTTTTT
NA | TRBJ2-7 | NA | TRBV5-5 | CASSLFMGRAYEQYF | TGTGCCAGCAGCTTGTTTATGGGGAGAGCCTACGAGCAGTACTTC
NA | TRBJ2-7 | NA | TRBV18 | CASSAQGKKDEQYF | TGTGCCAGCTCGGCCCAGGGTAAGAAGGACGAGCAGTACTTC
NA | TRBJ1-2 | NA | TRBV6-1 | CASSEVALTNYGYTF | TGTGCCAGCAGTGAAGTCGCACTAACTAACTATGGCTACACCTTC
TRBD2 | TRBJ2-1 | NA | TRBV7-8 | CASSDTSGRGYNEQFF | TGTGCCAGCAGCGACACTAGCGGGAGAGGGTACAATGAGCAGTTCTTC
TRBD1 | TRBJ1-2 | NA | TRBV25-1 | CASSRQQGAGGYTF | TGTGCCAGCAGTAGACAGCAGGGGGCGGGTGGCTACACCTTC
NA | TRBJ2-3 | NA | TRBV3-1/TRBV3-2 | CASSEAGLDTQYF | TGTGCCAGCAGCGAAGCAGGGTTAGATACGCAGTATTTT
TRBD1 | TRBJ1-5 | few | TRBV7-3 | CASSSPFSGQGNQPQHF | TGTGCCAGCAGCTCCCCTTTTTCGGGACAGGGTAATCAGCCCCAGCATTTT
TRBD1 | TRBJ2-2 | NA | TRBV29-1 | CSVENDRDLSTGELFF | TGCAGCGTTGAAAACGACAGGGATCTGAGCACCGGGGAGCTGTTTTTT
NA | TRBJ1-1 | NA | TRBV30 | CAFGEVDTEAFF | TGTGCCTTCGGGGAGGTGGACACTGAAGCTTTCTTT
TRBD1 | TRBJ2-1 | NA | TRBV6-5 | CASTRDRVYNEQFF | TGTGCCAGCACCAGGGACAGGGTATACAATGAGCAGTTCTTC